The rows below give T cell receptor beta chains drawn from one sample of a study of OX40 agonist ivuxolimab in advanced cancers. Assay used: immunoSEQ multiplex PCR; TCRdb lists only in-frame clones, some missing. In the table there are some 41,000 clones, roughly 90% of which are singletons. Sequencing was performed on CD4+ or CD8+ T cells sorted from blood, taken in a trial of the OX40 agonist ivuxolimab. The receptors shown here come from an adult with an advanced solid tumor such as melanoma, head and neck, liver or kidney cancer. The CDR3 runs from the conserved cysteine through the conserved F or W. The order of the fields is D gene, J gene, clone size, V gene, CDR3 protein, CDR3 DNA. A D gene is named only where the DNA matches it firmly. The size of a clone is reported for some rows only, either as once, few or many, or as a class for expanded clones.

d_call: .; j_call: TRBJ1-2; clone_size: .; v_call: TRBV6-1; cdr3_aa: CASRPTPAAGYTF; cdr3_nt: TGTGCCAGCAGACCAACTCCCGCAGCCGGCTACACCTTC
d_call: TRBD1; j_call: TRBJ1-3; clone_size: .; v_call: TRBV5-1; cdr3_aa: CASSEAGTGVGNTIYF; cdr3_nt: TGCGCCAGCAGCGAAGCCGGGACAGGGGTTGGAAACACCATATATTTT
d_call: .; j_call: TRBJ1-5; clone_size: .; v_call: TRBV29-1; cdr3_aa: CSVRTENQPQHF; cdr3_nt: TGCAGCGTGCGGACGGAGAATCAGCCCCAGCATTTT
d_call: .; j_call: TRBJ2-2; clone_size: .; v_call: TRBV4-2; cdr3_aa: CASSQEYRWGAHTGELFF; cdr3_nt: TGTGCCAGCAGCCAAGAATATCGGTGGGGGGCACACACCGGGGAGCTGTTTTTT
d_call: .; j_call: TRBJ1-3; clone_size: .; v_call: TRBV29-1; cdr3_aa: CSAAPNLGMDTIYF; cdr3_nt: TGCAGCGCCGCGCCTAACCTTGGAATGGACACCATATATTTT
d_call: .; j_call: TRBJ2-7; clone_size: .; v_call: TRBV18; cdr3_aa: CASSPRSSYEQYF; cdr3_nt: TGTGCCAGCTCACCACGATCGTCCTACGAGCAGTACTTC
d_call: .; j_call: TRBJ1-2; clone_size: .; v_call: TRBV10-3; cdr3_aa: CAISEPGEGGGGGYTF; cdr3_nt: TGTGCCATCAGTGAGCCTGGGGAAGGGGGTGGAGGTGGCTACACCTTC
d_call: TRBD1; j_call: TRBJ1-5; clone_size: .; v_call: TRBV7-2; cdr3_aa: CASSIDRGRQPQHF; cdr3_nt: TGTGCCAGCAGCATAGACAGGGGGCGTCAGCCCCAGCATTTT
d_call: TRBD2; j_call: TRBJ2-1; clone_size: .; v_call: TRBV18; cdr3_aa: CASSPQGAGGNEQFF; cdr3_nt: TGTGCCAGCTCACCCCAGGGCGCGGGGGGAAATGAGCAGTTCTTC
d_call: .; j_call: TRBJ1-1; clone_size: once; v_call: TRBV27; cdr3_aa: CASTNRDFTEAFF; cdr3_nt: TGTGCCAGCACCAACCGGGACTTCACTGAAGCTTTCTTT
d_call: .; j_call: TRBJ2-5; clone_size: .; v_call: TRBV5-1; cdr3_aa: CASSLITLQETQYF; cdr3_nt: TGCGCCAGCAGCTTGATTACCCTCCAAGAGACCCAGTACTTC
d_call: .; j_call: TRBJ1-4; clone_size: .; v_call: TRBV15; cdr3_aa: CATSRDGNEKLFF; cdr3_nt: TGTGCCACCAGCAGGGACGGGAATGAAAAACTGTTTTTT
d_call: TRBD1; j_call: TRBJ1-4; clone_size: .; v_call: TRBV5-1; cdr3_aa: CASSSGQGNEKLFF; cdr3_nt: TGCGCCAGCAGCTCGGGACAGGGTAATGAAAAACTGTTTTTT
d_call: .; j_call: TRBJ2-1; clone_size: .; v_call: TRBV7-2; cdr3_aa: CASSPPWQLQFF; cdr3_nt: TGTGCCAGCAGCCCACCGTGGCAGCTCCAGTTCTTC
d_call: .; j_call: TRBJ1-2; clone_size: .; v_call: TRBV9; cdr3_aa: CASSVAGREVGGYTF; cdr3_nt: TGTGCCAGCAGCGTAGCGGGCAGGGAGGTTGGTGGCTACACCTTC
d_call: .; j_call: TRBJ1-2; clone_size: .; v_call: TRBV28; cdr3_aa: CANNEPGTFFPGPRTF; cdr3_nt: TGTGCCAACAACGAACCGGGGACTTTTTTCCCAGGGCCCCGCACCTTC
d_call: .; j_call: TRBJ2-3; clone_size: .; v_call: TRBV2; cdr3_aa: CASSPARFGEETDTQYF; cdr3_nt: TGTGCCAGCAGTCCCGCCCGATTTGGGGAGGAGACAGATACGCAGTATTTT
d_call: .; j_call: TRBJ2-3; clone_size: .; v_call: TRBV19; cdr3_aa: CASSPGDSSTDTQYF; cdr3_nt: TGTGCCAGTAGTCCAGGGGATTCTAGCACAGATACGCAGTATTTT
d_call: .; j_call: TRBJ1-1; clone_size: .; v_call: TRBV19; cdr3_aa: CASSTSAGRTEAFF; cdr3_nt: TGTGCCAGTAGTACATCGGCAGGGCGGACTGAAGCTTTCTTT
d_call: .; j_call: TRBJ1-2; clone_size: .; v_call: TRBV10-3; cdr3_aa: CAISQDRVDGYTF; cdr3_nt: TGTGCCATCAGTCAAGACCGGGTTGATGGCTACACCTTC